A selection of T cell receptor beta chains follows, all from one sample in a study of blood T cell repertoires in COVID-19. Assay used: immunoSEQ multiplex PCR; TCRdb lists only in-frame clones, some missing. The sample carries approximately 340,000 clones, roughly nine tenths recorded once. Sequenced input: PBMCs or T cells enriched from blood (not recorded which). These receptors all come from a woman aged 40 to 49 who had been exposed to COVID-19. Both conserved end residues are part of each CDR3. A D gene is named only where the DNA matches it firmly.

v_call,d_call,j_call,cdr3_aa,cdr3_nt
TRBV11-3,.,TRBJ1-4,CASSPRAAATNEKLFF,TGTGCCAGCAGCCCCAGGGCGGCTGCAACTAATGAAAAACTGTTTTTT
TRBV7-9,TRBD1,TRBJ1-4,CASSAPGQGDEKLFF,TGTGCCAGCAGCGCGCCGGGACAGGGGGATGAAAAACTGTTTTTT
TRBV27,TRBD2,TRBJ2-1,CASTNTSGPYDEQFF,TGTGCCAGCACTAATACTAGCGGGCCCTACGATGAGCAGTTCTTC
TRBV6-1,.,TRBJ1-6,CASSAGGANSYNSPLHF,TGTGCCAGCAGTGCCGGCGGGGCAAACTCCTATAATTCACCCCTCCACTTT
TRBV11-1,.,TRBJ1-1,CASSSLKTGNTEAFF,TGTGCCAGCAGCTCGCTCAAAACGGGGAACACTGAAGCTTTCTTT
TRBV5-1,TRBD1,TRBJ1-2,CASSAVKGAFGYTF,TGCGCCAGCAGCGCTGTAAAGGGGGCGTTTGGCTACACCTTC
TRBV6-5,.,TRBJ1-6,CASSYRSSYNSPLHF,TGTGCCAGCAGTTACAGGAGCTCCTATAATTCACCCCTCCACTTT
TRBV5-1,.,TRBJ2-2,CASSPRKGSYTGELFF,TGCGCCAGCAGCCCCCGAAAGGGGTCCTACACCGGGGAGCTGTTTTTT
TRBV5-1,TRBD2,TRBJ2-3,CASSLSLAGVGTDTQYF,TGCGCCAGCAGCCTCTCCTTAGCGGGAGTGGGCACAGATACGCAGTATTTT
TRBV12-3/TRBV12-4,.,TRBJ1-2,CASRETANYGYTF,TGTGCCAGCAGGGAGACCGCTAACTATGGCTACACCTTC
TRBV2,.,TRBJ2-2,CASSEVITGELFF,TGTGCCAGCAGTGAAGTTATCACCGGGGAGCTGTTTTTT
TRBV24-1,.,TRBJ2-7,CATSDGRRGYEQYF,TGTGCCACCAGTGACGGGCGGAGAGGGTACGAGCAGTACTTC
TRBV19,.,TRBJ1-5,CASSVPDQPQHF,TGTGCCAGTAGTGTGCCGGATCAGCCCCAGCATTTT
TRBV11-3,TRBD2,TRBJ2-2,CASRKIDGRAAPGELFF,TGTGCCAGCAGGAAAATTGACGGGAGGGCCGCGCCCGGGGAGCTGTTTTTT
TRBV23-1,.,TRBJ1-4,CASGPRRSNEKLFF,TGCGCCAGCGGACCCCGGAGGTCTAATGAAAAACTGTTTTTT
TRBV11-3,.,TRBJ2-5,CASSSNPRAQETQYF,TGTGCCAGCAGCTCCAACCCGAGGGCACAAGAGACCCAGTACTTC
TRBV4-3,TRBD2,TRBJ2-2,CASQGRLAGGRDTGELFF,TGCGCCAGCCAAGGGAGACTAGCGGGAGGAAGGGACACCGGGGAGCTGTTTTTT